This is a list of T cell receptor beta chains from one sample in a study of blood T cell repertoires in COVID-19. TCRdb's copy holds only in-frame clones and misses some; the assay was immunoSEQ multiplex PCR. The table includes over 600,000 clones, about 87% detected once. The sequenced sample was peripheral blood. All receptors derive from a woman aged 18 to 35 with acute or convalescent COVID-19. Both conserved end residues are part of each CDR3. Fields, in order: D gene, J gene, V gene, clone size, CDR3 DNA, CDR3 protein. D genes are given only for firm matches. Where a row states a size, it is once, few, many or the class of an expanded clone; other rows omit it.

>-|TRBJ2-7|TRBV19|-
TGTGCCAGTAGTCCGGAGCGGAATAGCTACGAGCAGTACTTC
CASSPERNSYEQYF
>-|TRBJ2-3|TRBV9|-
TGTGCCGGATCGACTAGTATGACAGATACGCAGTATTTT
CAGSTSMTDTQYF
>TRBD1|TRBJ1-1|TRBV19|-
TGTGCCAGTAGGGGGACAGGGGTAACTGAAGCTTTCTTT
CASRGTGVTEAFF
>-|TRBJ2-5|TRBV7-9|-
TGTGCCAGCAGCTTAGCGCTTTTAGGGCAGGGAAGAGAGACCCAGTACTTC
CASSLALLGQGRETQYF
>TRBD1|TRBJ2-3|TRBV6-4|-
TGTGCCAGCAGCGAACCGACAGGGCGTATGGATGCCCCTCTCACAGATACGCAGTATTTT
CASSEPTGRMDAPLTDTQYF
>-|TRBJ1-2|TRBV1|-
TGCACCAGCAGCCAAACCGCTTTAGTATGTTATGGCTACACCTTC
CTSSQTALVCYGYTF
>-|TRBJ1-1|TRBV6-4|once
TGTGCCAGCAGAAAAGAGGGGAGGGGTAACACTGAAGCTTTCTTT
CASRKEGRGNTEAFF
>-|TRBJ1-1|TRBV5-1|-
TGCGCCAGCAGCTTGGTCCCAGGGATGAAGGGTCAGAACACTGAAGCTTTCTTT
CASSLVPGMKGQNTEAFF
>-|TRBJ1-2|TRBV10-3|-
TGTGCCATCAAGGGAGCCCCTGGAGACTATGGCTACACCTTC
CAIKGAPGDYGYTF
>TRBD2|TRBJ2-5|TRBV5-1|-
TGCGCCAGCAGCTCCGCCACGGCCTGGGGCGGGGGGGCCGGAAAGACCCAGTACTTC
CASSSATAWGGGAGKTQYF
>-|TRBJ1-1|TRBV12-5|few
TGTGCTAGTGGTCCTCCGGGGGGCTTGAACACTGAAGCTTTCTTT
CASGPPGGLNTEAFF
>-|TRBJ1-1|TRBV30|-
TGTGCCTGGAGTGTAGAGAGGCTCCGGACTGAAGCTTTCTTT
CAWSVERLRTEAFF
>TRBD1|TRBJ1-1|TRBV2|-
TGTGCCAGCAGTGAAGGGACAGGCCTGAACACTGAAGCTTTCTTT
CASSEGTGLNTEAFF
>TRBD1|TRBJ1-1|TRBV27|-
TGTGCCAGTACACAGGGGGCGCAGTCGAACACTGAAGCTTTCTTT
CASTQGAQSNTEAFF
>TRBD1|TRBJ1-1|TRBV6-6|-
TGTGCCAGCAGTTACCCGACAGGGGACACTGAAGCTTTCTTT
CASSYPTGDTEAFF
>-|TRBJ2-2|TRBV9|-
TGTGCCAGCAGCCCCCAAGGACGAGGGTGGACCGGGGAGCTGTTTTTT
CASSPQGRGWTGELFF
>TRBD2|TRBJ2-3|TRBV6-4|-
TGTGCCAGCAGTGACGGAGCGGGGGGGTCGGATACGCAGTATTTT
CASSDGAGGSDTQYF
>TRBD1|TRBJ2-2|TRBV19|-
TGTGCCAGTAGTAGCACAGGGGGGCCCGGGGAGCTGTTTTTT
CASSSTGGPGELFF
>-|TRBJ2-7|TRBV7-3|-
TGTGCCAGCAGCCCTCGACTTTGCCCAAGCGGCCCTCGCTACGAGCAGTACTTC
CASSPRLCPSGPRYEQYF
>-|TRBJ2-1|TRBV6-5|-
TGTGCCAGCAGCTTCCCAGAATGGGAGCAGTTCTTC
CASSFPEWEQFF
>-|TRBJ1-1|TRBV13|once
TGTGCCAGCAGCTTAGACCTCTCGGGAGCTTTCTTT
CASSLDLSGAFF